The 20 T cell receptor beta chains reported below all come from one sample, sequenced in a study of shared clonotypes between healthy human individuals. Sequencing was performed with immunoSEQ multiplex PCR; in TCRdb, only in-frame clones are kept and a portion is missing. The table records approximately 510,000 clones, 75% to 85% of them present only once. The sequenced sample was PBMCs. The receptors were gathered from a woman between 40 and 50 years old in good health. Some clones in this sample may be carry-over from other donors' samples.

This clone was detected ten times or more. V is TRBV27 and J is TRBJ1-2, with TRBD1 identical over 7 bases. The CDR3 covers 17 residues. Germline values: CDR1 MNHEY, CDR2 SMNVEV (reference sequence). The trim removed 5 bases at V and 5 bases at J, leaving 17 bases unmatched. The CDR3 spells CASSRGGTGQNLYGYTF. CDR3 sequence (DNA): TGTGCCAGCAGTAGGGGAGGAACGGGACAGAACCTTTATGGCTACACCTTC.

CDR3 region: CASNSGSDTQYF. The CDR3 DNA follows: TGTGCCAGCAATTCCGGGTCAGATACGCAGTATTTT. The chain couples TRBV2 to TRBJ2-3; D unresolved. The CDR3 extends over 12 amino acids. With 7 bases removed from V and 4 bases from J, the gap between germline ends came to 9 bases. Germline lookup yields CDR1 SNHLY and CDR2 FYNNEI.

This clone was seen once. J is TRBJ2-2 and V is TRBV28; no definite D call. Germline CDR1 is MDHEN and CDR2 is SYDVKM. The length of the CDR3 is 11 residues. The V and J ends lost 10 bases and 1 base respectively, with 4 bases between them. The CDR3 region is CATQNTGELFF. For the CDR3, the DNA is TGTGCCACCCAGAACACCGGGGAGCTGTTTTTT.

Here the CDR3 reads CASSLSTNLWGEQFF. CDR3 in DNA: TGCGCCAGCAGCTTGAGTACCAACCTTTGGGGTGAGCAGTTCTTC. The chain uses TRBV5-1 and TRBJ2-1; D gene uncertain. V lost 1 base, J lost 9 bases, and 17 bases lay in between. CDR1 and CDR2 (germline): SGHRS, YFSETQ. The CDR3 spans 15 residues. Together with reference TRBV5-1 and TRBJ2-1, the CDR3 gives the full variable domain: KAGVTQTPRYLIKTRGQQVTLSCSPISGHRSVSWYQQTPGQGLQFLFEYFSETQRNKGNFPGRFSGRQFSNSRSEMNVSTLELGDSALYLCASSLSTNLWGEQFFGPGTRLTVL.

The table lists this clone with a count of one. The chain carries TRBV19 and TRBJ1-1; TRBD1 matches at 7 bases. V shed 4 bases, J shed 6 bases, and the junction held 2 bases outside the gene matches. CDR1 is LNHDA and CDR2 is SQIVND in the germline V gene (reference sequence). The CDR3 contains 12 residues. CDR3 region: CASSNRGPEAFF. CDR3 DNA sequence: TGTGCCAGTAGTAACAGGGGCCCTGAAGCTTTCTTT.

The chain uses TRBV7-3 and TRBJ2-3, with 10 positions matching TRBD2. The germline V gene encodes CDR1 SGHTA and CDR2 FQGTGA. With 0 bases clipped from V and 6 bases from J, the junction kept 9 bases outside the gene matches. This CDR3 has 17 amino acids. The CDR3 region is CASSLTRLAGAGDTQYF. For the CDR3, the DNA is TGTGCCAGCAGCTTAACGCGGCTAGCGGGAGCGGGGGATACGCAGTATTTT. Variable domain in full (rest from reference TRBV7-3 and TRBJ2-3): GAGVSQTPSNKVTEKGKYVELRCDPISGHTALYWYRQSLGQGPEFLIYFQGTGAADDSGLPNDRFFAVRPEGSVSTLKIQRTERGDSAVYLCASSLTRLAGAGDTQYFGPGTRLTVL.

The V gene is TRBV5-5, the J gene TRBJ2-6, with D perhaps matching TRBD1 (6 bases). The germline gives CDR1 SGHKS, CDR2 YYEKEE (reference sequence). Trimming took off 4 bases at V and 0 bases at J, with 20 bases between the two ends. The CDR3 length is 19 residues. The CDR3 loop is CASSLNLGARVSGANVLTF. The CDR3, as DNA: TGTGCCAGCAGCCTGAATCTGGGGGCGCGGGTCTCTGGGGCCAACGTCCTGACTTTC.

The gene calls are TRBV6-4 and TRBJ2-3, with D perhaps being TRBD1 or TRBD2 (5 bases each). The germline V gene has CDR1 MRHNA and CDR2 SNTAGT. This CDR3 is 18 amino acids long. The V gene lost 9 bases and the J gene lost 1 base, with 26 bases spanning the gap. In nucleotides, the CDR3 is TGTGCCAGGTCGGGGCAGGAACGCCTTAGAGTCGGCACAGATACGCAGTATTTT. Encoded protein: CARSGQERLRVGTDTQYF.

This chain links TRBV6-5 with TRBJ2-7, with 12 bases fitting TRBD1. The V segment lost 6 bases and the J segment 7 bases; nucleotides outside the gene matches: 4. Germline lookup yields CDR1 MNHEY and CDR2 SVGAGI. This CDR3 has 13 residues. CDR3 DNA sequence: TGTGCCAGCAGCCGGGACAGGGGGCGTGAGCAGTACTTC. Protein: CASSRDRGREQYF.

This rearrangement joins TRBV6-6 to TRBJ2-3; 10 nucleotides line up with TRBD1. Trimming at V came to 2 bases and at J to 2 bases, leaving 4 bases not matched to a gene. The V gene's germline CDR1 is MNHNY and CDR2 SVGAGI (reference sequence). CDR3 length: 16 amino acids. CDR3 sequence (DNA): TGTGCCAGCAGTTACGGGGGACAGGGGACCACAGATACGCAGTATTTT. Translating gives CASSYGGQGTTDTQYF.

The chain carries TRBV2 and TRBJ2-7; 7 bases fit TRBD1. The CDR3 consists of 12 residues. The germline V gene has CDR1 SNHLY and CDR2 FYNNEI. V lost 9 bases and J lost 3; bases outside the gene matches: 5. CDR3 protein: CASTGTVYEQYF. The DNA of the CDR3 is TGTGCCAGTACCGGGACAGTCTACGAGCAGTACTTC.

The J gene is TRBJ1-4, the V gene TRBV7-2, with TRBD1 as a possible D gene (5 bases). Germline V gene lookup returns CDR1 SGHTA and CDR2 FQGNSA. This CDR3 region has 16 residues. The V and J ends lost 1 base and 0 bases respectively, with 9 bases between them. As DNA, the CDR3 is TGTGCCAGCAGCTTAGGAGGGACTGCAACTAATGAAAAACTGTTTTTT. This translates into CASSLGGTATNEKLFF. Variable domain in full (rest from reference TRBV7-2 and TRBJ1-4): GAGVSQSPSNKVTEKGKDVELRCDPISGHTALYWYRQSLGQGLEFLIYFQGNSAPDKSGLPSDRFSAERTGGSVSTLTIQRTQQEDSAVYLCASSLGGTATNEKLFFGSGTQLSVL.

The CDR3 region is CASSTSGQGPAEAFF. The CDR3 DNA reads TGTGCCAGTAGTACCTCCGGACAGGGCCCCGCTGAAGCTTTCTTT. The rearrangement joins TRBV19 to TRBJ1-1, with 8 bases identical to TRBD1. Trimming took 4 bases from V and 6 from J; bases not matched to a gene: 10. This CDR3 is 15 amino acids long. Germline assignment: CDR1 LNHDA and CDR2 SQIVND (reference sequence).

The gene calls are TRBV10-2 and TRBJ1-3, with no clear D. Germline CDR1 WSHSY, CDR2 SAAADI. The CDR3 is 13 amino acids. Trimming removed 5 bases from V and 4 bases from J, with 9 bases in between. CDR3 in amino acids: CASSPGLGNTIYF. The CDR3 region has the DNA TGCGCCAGCAGTCCGGGGTTGGGAAACACCATATATTTT.

J is TRBJ1-4 and V is TRBV28; D not certain. V gave up 5 bases and J gave up 1 base, with 17 bases separating them. The CDR3 has 17 residues. The V gene's germline CDR1 is MDHEN and CDR2 SYDVKM. The chain's CDR3 is CASSTNPREVTNEKLFF. CDR3 sequence (DNA): TGTGCCAGCAGTACTAACCCGAGGGAGGTAACTAATGAAAAACTGTTTTTT.

This chain connects TRBV6-4 to TRBJ2-1; 9 nucleotides agree with TRBD2. Germline V gene data show CDR1 as MRHNA and CDR2 as SNTAGT. V shed 2 bases, J shed 1 base, and the junction held 0 bases outside the gene matches. The CDR3 has 15 residues. This CDR3 reads CASSDAGGSYNEQFF. The CDR3 coding sequence is TGTGCCAGCAGTGACGCGGGAGGGTCCTACAATGAGCAGTTCTTC.

The chain combines TRBV14 with TRBJ1-2, with D possibly matching TRBD1 (5 bases). The CDR3 is made up of 14 amino acids. Germline V gene data show CDR1 as SGHDN and CDR2 as FVKESK. Deletions cut 1 base from V and 8 bases from J, with 14 bases between. Here the CDR3 reads CASSQAGRAKGYTF. The CDR3, as DNA: TGTGCCAGCAGCCAAGCAGGGAGGGCTAAGGGCTACACCTTC.

The V and J genes are TRBV6-6 and TRBJ2-1; TRBD1 matches 9 bases. In germline, CDR1 is MNHNY, CDR2 SVGAGI (reference sequence). Unmatched junction bases numbered 4, after V lost 4 bases and J lost 6 bases. This CDR3 contains 14 residues. This CDR3 reads CASSFQDRGNEQFF. CDR3 nucleotide sequence: TGTGCCAGCAGTTTTCAGGACAGGGGCAATGAGCAGTTCTTC.

V gene TRBV4-3 combines with J gene TRBJ2-2; D not certain. V gave up 5 bases and J gave up 4 bases, with 8 bases separating them. Germline-derived CDR1 and CDR2 are LGHNA and YSLEER. The CDR3 is made up of 13 amino acids. CDR3 DNA sequence: TGCGCCAGCAGCGGGTGGGTCACCGGGGAGCTGTTTTTT. Protein product: CASSGWVTGELFF.

V gene TRBV18 combines with J gene TRBJ2-3, with D uncertain. This CDR3 contains 15 residues. V lost 3 bases and J 3 bases, leaving 13 bases between the germline ends. CDR1 and CDR2 from the germline V gene are KGHSH and LQKENI. CDR3 sequence (DNA): TGTGCCAGCTCACCCCAAATGGTGGGAACAGATACGCAGTATTTT. Its translation: CASSPQMVGTDTQYF.